This TCR beta chain was observed in a study of T cell responses to AZD1222 COVID-19 vaccine. General study points: Dominant at 160-218 and 743-854, vaccine-associated CD4 TCRs also spanned spike. Among the donors, most were white British and more were female, and clonal diversity was possibly underestimated.

The length of the CDR3 is 13 residues. Germline V gene sequence: CDR1 MNHEY, CDR2 SVGAGI. The V gene lost 5 bases and the J gene lost 5 bases, with 13 bases spanning the gap. TCRdb's table, derived via immunoSEQ multiplex PCR, lists solely in-frame clones and lacks some. The table has tens of thousands of clones, about 89% seen once. Of note for this clone: Its antigen is unidentified.

Sample: peripheral blood, taken 28 days after the second AZD1222 dose. This TCR came from an adult who received the AZD1222 COVID-19 vaccine. The rearrangement links TRBV6-5 to TRBJ2-7, with D perhaps given as TRBD1 or TRBD2 (5 bases each). The CDR3 bases are TGTGCCAGCAGTCTCCCCTGGGGGAACGAGCAGTACTTC. It codes for CASSLPWGNEQYF.